This TCR beta chain was retrieved from a study of cytomegalovirus exposure and HLA in healthy donors. Overall study findings and caveats: Exclusion applied to some V segments, including TRBV6-2 and TRBV6-3, as they were indistinguishable. Researchers reported in a later analysis that a missense DCLRE1C variant was tied to TCR beta V- and J-gene trimming. Among the most significant clusters, several appeared linked to common viral pathogens in a later analysis.

The PCR made use of 60 Vbeta and 13 Jbeta primers. The repertoire was sequenced with immunoSEQ multiplex PCR; TCRdb's copy has only in-frame clones and lacks some. The table lists about 120,000 clones, 74% of them singletons. Of note for this clone: Its target is unknown.

Germline CDR1 and CDR2: SGDLS and YYNGEE. V was cut by 4 bases and J by 1 base, with 16 bases left in between. This CDR3 spans 16 amino acids. The chain links TRBV9 to TRBJ2-3; D is possibly TRBD1 (6 bases). Material for sequencing was PBMCs. The clonotype was recovered from a man in his forties in good health and CMV-seropositive. The CDR3 DNA is TGTGCCAGCAGCTTAAATACAGGGTTTGGCACAGATACGCAGTATTTT. It specifies CASSLNTGFGTDTQYF.